This TCR beta chain stems from a study of T-cell memory formation after mild COVID-19. Study-level results: CM and EM subsets held most contracting CD4+ clones; EMRA held CD8+ ones.

TCRdb reprocessed the 5' RACE reads with MiXCR, giving one entry per CDR3 protein. The sample holds under 110,000 distinct CDR3 sequences, more than 15% seen once. A remark on this clonotype: Its antigen is as yet unknown.

The ends were cut back, 3 bases at V and 4 bases at J, with 13 bases in the middle. The CDR3 consists of 16 residues. The chain couples TRBV12-3 or TRBV12-4 to TRBJ2-6, with TRBD2 as a possible D gene (6 bases). Sample: PBMCs or a T cell subset sorted from them (not recorded which). The sequence was obtained from an adult woman who had mild COVID-19 (a few samples of this study predate the infection). Cell type and time point are not known. The CDR3 nucleotides read TGTGCCAGCAGTTTTTTCGGGGCGGGAGGGGCCAACGTCCTGACTTTC. Translation: CASSFFGAGGANVLTF.